Detailed here is one TCR beta chain. Which antigen it targets is not known. Per-base quality was not reported, and no clone a single base away is much larger than it. Measured from the cysteine to the phenylalanine, the CDR3 is 12 residues long. Only the CDR3 portion is preserved as DNA: 36 bases, with reading frame beginning at the first base. The V and J ends are trimmed by 8 bases and 7 bases, leaving 14 bases between them. From a lookup of the germline V gene (reference sequence), CDR1 and CDR2 are MNHNY and SVGAGI. This record comes from a study of cytomegalovirus exposure and HLA in healthy donors (TCRdb year 2017). For the study in its entirety: An earlier analysis of roughly 500 of the donors reported 250 to 350 Gb of sequence data and 120 million or so unique TCR beta sequences from about 180 million T cells. Roughly 290 gigabases of sequencing data and roughly 81 million unique TCR sequences made up an early release that covered some 640 HLA-typed donors. Of the 398 genotyped donors, 81% fell in the genetic ancestry cluster associated with self-reported Caucasian donors. The study aimed to test whether cataloging public T cell receptors could reveal signatures of past pathogen exposure. The study profiled the T cell repertoires of more than 500 subjects by immunosequencing and related them to cytomegalovirus serostatus. A separate validation cohort of approximately 120 different subjects was used in addition to the roughly 640-subject first cohort. To predict cytomegalovirus infection status, the study combined high-throughput TCR immunosequencing, statistical association of individual TCRs with disease status, and machine learning. A later analysis re-analyzed previously published TCR beta repertoires from 666 donors and added high-resolution HLA genotyping to study TCR occurrence patterns. In the later analysis, no new phenotypic data were used to find candidate immune exposures; instead, reliance was placed on TCR beta sequences and their occurrence across donors. An earlier analysis of nearly 600 of the donors applied high-throughput TCR beta sequencing to assess whether each TCR beta V gene segment acted as functional or pseudogenic. Donor age, sex, ethnicity and CMV serostatus were compiled alongside the repertoire data. A later genetic analysis took genome-wide SNP genotypes for about 60% of the roughly 670 donors and used that subset as a discovery cohort. Every repertoire in the discovery cohort had been generated on one and the same sequencing platform. HLA typing covered class I and class II loci at four-digit resolution. The number of donors typed differed by locus, with roughly 620-640 for A, B, C, DRB1 and DQB1, more than 500 for DQA1, 600 to 610 for DPA1, and over 400 for DPB1. Five DR-DQ haplotypes were treated as single units for association and clustering because of strong linkage in the cohort. Among 350 to 400 genotyped donors of the cohort, an average of around 240,000 unique TCR beta nucleotide sequences were sequenced per donor, roughly 20% of them non-productive. What the study reported, not specific to this receptor: Immune exposure information for the cohort was limited to CMV serostatus. The classifier was reported to diagnose cytomegalovirus status with high specificity and sensitivity in both the original cohort and the validation cohort. A later analysis associated around 16,000 TCR beta sequences with specific HLA alleles at a false discovery rate of 0.05. A cluster of highly shared sequence variants was judged likely to be a technical artifact of the sequencing pipeline. Sequencing depth was assumed to be roughly uniform across donors in the presence/absence analyses, though that assumption may not hold. Because counts were too low, about 15 rarely observed V segments, including chromosome 9 orphons, were left out of the earlier analysis of a few hundred of the donors. A later genetic analysis reported fewer N-insertions in productive TCRs among donors in an Asian-associated ancestry cluster than the roughly 700-donor mean. Most TCR sequences were observed very rarely across donors, whereas some public TCRs were present in many individuals. In an earlier analysis of approximately 590 of the donors, most TCR beta V segments were observed in productive rearrangements about 90% or about 30% of the time, broadly matching IMGT annotations. Because HLA typing was unavailable for some donors at each locus, only the typed subset was used in association tests. Several of the top co-occurrence clusters appeared to be linked to parvovirus B19, influenza, CMV and Epstein-Barr virus, according to a later analysis. It was suggested by the authors that the approach could potentially be generalized to other disease states and immunological phenotypes. Linkage disequilibrium might explain the correlated functional status among segregating V segments, but an unknown experimental factor could not be excluded. Some IMGT-functional V segments, including TRBV6-2 and TRBV6-3, could not be told apart with the 87-base-pair reads, so those segments were excluded. Most CMV-associated TCR beta chains appeared to be HLA-restricted in a later analysis, and the HLA associations seemed to be driven largely by CMV exposure. A later genetic analysis associated a missense DCLRE1C variant with V-gene and J-gene trimming of TCR beta chains, and an independent cohort replicated the association. In a later analysis, TCR association rates were found to vary across HLA loci, with the most associated TCRs seen for DRB1 alleles and the fewest for HLA-C alleles. A further reported finding was that TCR beta sequences accurately predicted the HLA-A and HLA-B alleles for most subjects in the first cohort. A later analysis found that HLA-associated TCR beta chains were more clonally expanded and had lower generation probabilities than equally common non-associated chains. A few of the identified cytomegalovirus-associated TCR beta chains were confirmed in vitro to be specific for cytomegalovirus antigens. In this cohort, only TCR beta chains were sequenced, and detectable features were limited by the absence of alpha or paired-chain data. When HLA alleles, especially DR and DQ, strongly co-occurred, attributing TCR associations to individual alleles was difficult. The study gave a list of around 170 TCR beta chains associated with cytomegalovirus.

The library was built by means of the immunoSEQ multiplex PCR assay. For the multiplex PCR, a mixture combining 60 forward primers for TCR Vbeta segments and 13 reverse primers for TCR Jbeta segments was used. The CDR3 region of rearranged TCR beta genes was amplified from genomic DNA with a multiplex PCR assay. Amplified TCR beta libraries were sequenced as 87-base-pair reads on the Illumina HiSeq System. On the authors' methods: In a later analysis, roughly 80 million unique TCR beta chains were counted across the 500 to 850 repertoires, and roughly 11 million of these chains were shared by at least two donors. Raw reads were error-corrected and collapsed into unique sequences by a nearest-neighbor algorithm in which closely related sequences were merged to remove PCR and sequencing errors. V, D and J gene segments were assigned by aligning CDR3 sequences to IMGT reference sequences. For a sequence to be retained, at least a six-nucleotide match to both a V gene segment and a J gene segment was required. A rearrangement was called productive if the CDR3 had no stop codons and remained in frame with V and J, and every other rearrangement was called non-productive. Following IMGT convention, CDR3 was defined as the stretch from the second conserved V-encoded cysteine up to the conserved J-encoded phenylalanine. The earlier analysis of about 530 of the donors excluded any sequence lacking an unambiguous match to a single V gene segment. In an earlier analysis of approximately 550 of the donors, V segments were called functional above 56.7% productive rearrangements and were called segregating when the between-donor standard deviation exceeded 5%. A statistical classification framework was developed to diagnose cytomegalovirus status using the catalog of TCR beta chain sequences. V and J gene assignment, in a later analysis, came from comparing TCR nucleotide sequences with IMGT/GENE-DB human TR gene sequences. Using the TCRdist pipeline, a later analysis assigned CDR3 sequences along with most-parsimonious VDJ recombination scenarios. In a later analysis, each TCR beta chain was defined by its CDR3 amino acid sequence together with its V-gene family, and reads lacking a unique V-gene family were excluded. To address suspected cross-contamination and a sequencing artifact, a later analysis removed several hundred highly shared, low-generation-probability nucleotide sequences. For each public chain, a later analysis derived a clonal expansion index from normalized ranks of inferred template counts within each repertoire. A later analysis computed generation probabilities with a VDJ recombination model fitted to out-of-frame rearrangements, and checked the results against IGoR. A later analysis scored TCR-TCR, TCR-HLA and TCR-CMV co-occurrence with hypergeometric tests, applying a repertoire-size bias correction to TCR pairs. To estimate false discovery rates, a later analysis permuted the HLA or CMV assignments 20 times. In a later analysis, co-occurring TCRs were grouped using DBSCAN, with TCRdist sequence similarity added in when clustering inside HLA-allele-positive subsets. For co-occurrence clustering, repertoires with fewer than 30,000 or more than 120,000 public chains were excluded, along with roughly five repertoires with anomalous nucleotide sharing. TCRdb holds this immuneACCESS table with in-frame rearrangements only. Some clones are missing; in checked studies, unresolved V genes explain under half, and the rest has no known cause. From that table come the V and J calls and clone size; the DNA was used to work out D and trimming. The sample table lists about 150,000 clones, roughly three quarters of them with a count of one. Clones ranked in the top ten supply roughly 1.3% of the sample.

The cohort consisted of approximately 670 healthy bone marrow donors. All cohort members were sampled while nominally healthy, although unrecorded immune exposures were likely present. The donor was CMV seronegative and was included in the group of 352 seronegative cohort members. A peripheral blood sample was provided by each donor, and peripheral blood mononuclear cells were used for TCR beta sequencing. The Qiagen DNeasy Blood Extraction Kit was used to extract genomic DNA from the blood cell samples. What was sequenced was PBMCs. The V gene is TRBV6-6 and the J gene is TRBJ1-1; no D segment can be confidently identified. This TCR was sampled from a woman in her thirties or forties in good health and CMV-seronegative. Here the CDR3 is given as CASLTDWNEAFF. The sequenced DNA is TGTGCCAGCCTTACCGACTGGAATGAAGCTTTCTTT.